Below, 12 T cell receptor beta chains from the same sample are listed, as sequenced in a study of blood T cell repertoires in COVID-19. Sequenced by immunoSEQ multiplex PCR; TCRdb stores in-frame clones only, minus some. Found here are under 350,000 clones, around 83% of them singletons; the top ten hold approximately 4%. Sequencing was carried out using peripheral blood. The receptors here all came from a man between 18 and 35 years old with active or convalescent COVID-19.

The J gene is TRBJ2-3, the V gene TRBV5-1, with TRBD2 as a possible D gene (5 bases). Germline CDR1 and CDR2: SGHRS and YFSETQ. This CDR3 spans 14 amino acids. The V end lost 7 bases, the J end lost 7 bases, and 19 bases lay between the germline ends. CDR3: CASSPARSGNTQYF. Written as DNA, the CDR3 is TGCGCCAGCTCTCCAGCGCGGTCCGGGAATACGCAGTATTTT.

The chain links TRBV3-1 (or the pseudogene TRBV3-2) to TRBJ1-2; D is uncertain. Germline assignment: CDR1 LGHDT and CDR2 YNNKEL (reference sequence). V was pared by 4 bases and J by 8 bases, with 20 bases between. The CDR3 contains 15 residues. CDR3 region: CASSRLRPGGRGYTF. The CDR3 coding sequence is TGTGCCAGCAGCCGCCTTAGACCCGGCGGGCGGGGCTACACCTTC.

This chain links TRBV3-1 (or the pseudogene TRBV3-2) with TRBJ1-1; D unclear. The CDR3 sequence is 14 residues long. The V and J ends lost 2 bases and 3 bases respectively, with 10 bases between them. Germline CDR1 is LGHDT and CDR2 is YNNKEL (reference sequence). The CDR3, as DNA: TGTGCCAGCAGCCAAATCGGCCAGGACACTGAAGCTTTCTTT. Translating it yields CASSQIGQDTEAFF.

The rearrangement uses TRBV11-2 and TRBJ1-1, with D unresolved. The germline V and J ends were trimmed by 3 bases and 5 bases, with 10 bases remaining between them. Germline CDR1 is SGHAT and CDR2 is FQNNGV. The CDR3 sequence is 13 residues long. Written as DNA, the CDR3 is TGTGCCAGCAGCTTTAAAGGCGGAACTGAAGCTTTCTTT. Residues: CASSFKGGTEAFF.

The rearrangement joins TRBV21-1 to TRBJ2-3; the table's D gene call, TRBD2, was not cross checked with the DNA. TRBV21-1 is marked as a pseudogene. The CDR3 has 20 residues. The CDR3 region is CASSKNTPEIEAGWGDTQYF. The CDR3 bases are TGTGCCAGCAGCAAAAATACCCCAGAAATAGAGGCGGGATGGGGAGATACGCAGTATTTT.

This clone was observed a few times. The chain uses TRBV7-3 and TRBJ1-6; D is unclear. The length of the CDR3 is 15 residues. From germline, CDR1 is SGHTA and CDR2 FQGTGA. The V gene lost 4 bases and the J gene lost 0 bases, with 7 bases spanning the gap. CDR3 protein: CASSSGSSYNSPLHF. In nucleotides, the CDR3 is TGTGCCAGCAGCTCGGGGAGCTCCTATAATTCACCCCTCCACTTT. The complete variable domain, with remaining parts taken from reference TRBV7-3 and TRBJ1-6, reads GAGVSQTPSNKVTEKGKYVELRCDPISGHTALYWYRQSLGQGPEFLIYFQGTGAADDSGLPNDRFFAVRPEGSVSTLKIQRTERGDSAVYLCASSSGSSYNSPLHFGNGTRLTVT.

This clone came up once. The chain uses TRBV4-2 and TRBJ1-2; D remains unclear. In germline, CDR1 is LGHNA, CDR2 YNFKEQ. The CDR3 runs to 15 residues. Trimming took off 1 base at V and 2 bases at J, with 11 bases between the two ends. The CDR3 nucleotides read TGTGCCAGCAGCCAAGGGAGCGGACGAAACTATGGCTACACCTTC. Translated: CASSQGSGRNYGYTF.

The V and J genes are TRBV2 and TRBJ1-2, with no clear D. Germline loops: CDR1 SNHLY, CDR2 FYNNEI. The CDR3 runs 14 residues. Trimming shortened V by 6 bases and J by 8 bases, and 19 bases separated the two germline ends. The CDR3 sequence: CASRGAQRARGYTF. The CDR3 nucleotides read TGTGCCAGCAGGGGAGCACAGCGGGCGAGAGGCTACACCTTC.

The CDR3: CASSEAGGGQPQHF. CDR3 bases: TGTGCCAGCAGTGAAGCGGGGGGTGGACAGCCCCAGCATTTT. This rearrangement joins TRBV6-1 to TRBJ1-5; perhaps TRBD1 as D (5 bases). Germline CDR1 is MNHNS and CDR2 is SASEGT. V lost 0 bases and J lost 7, with 10 bases in between. CDR3 length: 14 residues.

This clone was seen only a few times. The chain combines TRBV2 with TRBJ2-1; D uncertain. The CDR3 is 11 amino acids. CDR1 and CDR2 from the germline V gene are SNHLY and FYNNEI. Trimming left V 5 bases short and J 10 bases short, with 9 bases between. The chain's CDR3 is CASSPYSEQFF. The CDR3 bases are TGTGCCAGCAGTCCTTATAGCGAGCAGTTCTTC.

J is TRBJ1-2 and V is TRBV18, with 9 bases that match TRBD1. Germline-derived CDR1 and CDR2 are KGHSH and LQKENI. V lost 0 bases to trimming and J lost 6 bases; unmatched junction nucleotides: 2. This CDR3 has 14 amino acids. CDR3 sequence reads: CASSPPGQGDGYTF. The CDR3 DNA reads TGTGCCAGCTCACCACCGGGACAGGGTGATGGCTACACCTTC.

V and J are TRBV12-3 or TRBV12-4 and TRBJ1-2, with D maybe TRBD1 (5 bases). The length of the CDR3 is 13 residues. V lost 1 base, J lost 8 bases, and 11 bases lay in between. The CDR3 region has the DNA TGTGCCAGCAGTTTAGGGGGGGTGTTAGGCTACACCTTC. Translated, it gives CASSLGGVLGYTF.